A single sample gave rise to the 20 T cell receptor beta chains below, sequenced in a study of cytomegalovirus exposure and HLA in healthy donors. This PCR relied on a set of 60 Vbeta primers and 13 Jbeta primers. The repertoire was sequenced with immunoSEQ multiplex PCR; TCRdb's copy has only in-frame clones and lacks some. The sample lists 200,000 to 250,000 clones, 80% to 90% occurring once. Material for sequencing was PBMCs. These TCRs come from a man aged 25 to 40 in good health and CMV-seronegative.

This rearrangement joins TRBV29-1 to TRBJ1-2; D unclear. Germline loops: CDR1 SQVTM, CDR2 ANQGSEA. The CDR3 loop spans 13 amino acids. Deletions cut 5 bases from V and 5 bases from J, with 15 bases between. The CDR3 sequence: CSVQAISVYGYTF. In DNA, the CDR3 is TGCAGCGTTCAGGCGATATCGGTTTATGGCTACACCTTC. The variable domain in full, with the rest retrieved from reference TRBV29-1 and TRBJ1-2, is SAVISQKPSRDICQRGTSLTIQCQVDSQVTMMFWYRQQPGQSLTLIATANQGSEATYESGFVIDKFPISRPNLTFSTLTVSNMSPEDSSIYLCSVQAISVYGYTFGSGTRLTVV.

This sequence joins TRBV28 and TRBJ1-2; maybe TRBD1 (6 bases). The germline gives CDR1 MDHEN, CDR2 SYDVKM. Trimming removed 5 bases at V and 2 bases at J, with 18 bases between. The CDR3 is made up of 16 amino acids. As DNA, the CDR3 is TGTGCCAGCAGTGTGACTACAGGGAACCTAAACTATGGCTACACCTTC. Translating gives CASSVTTGNLNYGYTF.

The gene calls are TRBV5-1 and TRBJ1-1; weak D call: TRBD1 (6 bases). CDR1 is SGHRS and CDR2 is YFSETQ in the germline V gene. Trimming took off 1 base at V and 11 bases at J, with 15 bases between the two ends. This CDR3 is 13 amino acids long. The CDR3 loop is CASSLKQGSMAFF. In nucleotides, the CDR3 is TGCGCCAGCAGCTTGAAACAGGGTTCCATGGCTTTCTTT.

The rearrangement joins TRBV7-8 to TRBJ1-1; no clear D gene. CDR3 length: 14 amino acids. The germline V and J ends were trimmed by 8 bases and 2 bases, with 15 bases remaining between them. Germline V lookup: CDR1 SGHVS, CDR2 FQNEAQ. The CDR3 nucleotides are TGTGCCAGCGCATTAGCTCCACTTAACACTGAAGCTTTCTTT. This codes for CASALAPLNTEAFF.

The chain joins TRBV7-8 to TRBJ1-2, with TRBD1 as a possible D gene (6 bases). The CDR3 has 17 residues. V lost 4 bases to trimming and J lost 4 bases, with 22 bases between them. From germline, CDR1 is SGHVS and CDR2 FQNEAQ. This CDR3 reads CASSSKTQGNLIYGYTF. Written as DNA, the CDR3 is TGTGCCAGCAGCTCTAAAACTCAGGGGAATCTTATCTATGGCTACACCTTC.

This clone was seen only once. The V call is TRBV18, the J call TRBJ2-3; the D is unclear. The germline V gene encodes CDR1 KGHSH and CDR2 LQKENI. With 5 bases removed from V and 1 base from J, the gap between germline ends came to 4 bases. This CDR3 is built from 12 residues. The CDR3 sequence is CASSSGTDTQYF. The CDR3 coding sequence is TGTGCCAGCTCATCCGGCACAGATACGCAGTATTTT.

This chain joins TRBV6-5 and TRBJ2-1; 8 bases map to TRBD1. Germline loops: CDR1 MNHEY, CDR2 SVGAGI. Germline trimming cut 6 bases from V and 2 bases from J; bases unmatched to any gene: 6. CDR3 length: 15 amino acids. The CDR3 DNA reads as TGTGCCAGCAGCCAGGGACAGGCAACCTACAATGAGCAGTTCTTC. Translating it yields CASSQGQATYNEQFF.

The V and J genes are TRBV7-3 and TRBJ2-5, with D tentatively TRBD2 (6 bases). Between the trimmed V and J ends, which lost 5 bases and 1 base, there was a span of 17 bases. The CDR3 is 16 amino acids. Germline values: CDR1 SGHTA, CDR2 FQGTGA. The CDR3 nucleotides are TGTGCCAGCAGCCTGAGGGGTGGGGGACTCCAAGAGACCCAGTACTTC. It encodes CASSLRGGGLQETQYF.

The table lists this clone with a few counts. The chain recombines TRBV20-1 with TRBJ2-3, with 7 positions matching TRBD2. V was clipped by 6 bases and J by 6 bases; unmatched bases: 3. Germline CDR1 is DFQATT and CDR2 is SNEGSKA (reference sequence). The length of the CDR3 is 11 residues. CDR3 sequence reads: CSAAGGDTQYF. In DNA form, the CDR3 reads TGCAGTGCCGCCGGGGGGGATACGCAGTATTTT.

V usage is TRBV5-5 and J usage is TRBJ1-1, with a tentative D call TRBD1 (5 bases). Trimming shortened V by 0 bases and J by 4 bases, and 19 bases separated the two germline ends. Germline V gives CDR1 SGHKS, CDR2 YYEKEE (reference sequence). The CDR3 spans 17 residues. CDR3 residues: CASSLGGGRGPSTEAFF. As DNA, the CDR3 is TGTGCCAGCAGCTTGGGGGGCGGTAGGGGCCCTTCCACTGAAGCTTTCTTT.

The CDR3 DNA is TGTGCCAGCAGGGGAGTCTACGAGCAGTACTTC. This encodes CASRGVYEQYF. The chain joins TRBV2 to TRBJ2-7, with D possibly being TRBD2 (5 bases). The V end was cut by 6 bases, the J end by 3 bases, with 6 bases between. The V gene's germline CDR1 is SNHLY and CDR2 FYNNEI. This CDR3 is built from 11 residues.

V usage is TRBV28 and J usage is TRBJ1-2, with D uncertain. This CDR3 spans 13 amino acids. Germline V gene lookup returns CDR1 MDHEN and CDR2 SYDVKM. V was trimmed by 6 bases and J by 8 bases, leaving 16 bases between them. CDR3 loop: CASSTEGRKGYTF. CDR3 DNA: TGTGCCAGCAGCACGGAGGGTAGGAAAGGCTACACCTTC.

The chain joins TRBV12-1 to TRBJ2-7; the tabulated D call, TRBD2, remains unverified against the DNA. TRBV12-1 represents a pseudogene. This CDR3 comprises 12 residues. CDR3 sequence: CASNRHTFEQYF. The DNA of the CDR3 is TGTGCCAGCAACCGCCATACTTTCGAGCAGTACTTC.

This sequence joins TRBV2 and TRBJ1-2; D is uncertain. The CDR3 has 13 amino acids. With 4 bases removed from V and 8 bases from J, the gap between germline ends came to 14 bases. In germline, CDR1 is SNHLY, CDR2 FYNNEI. In DNA form, the CDR3 reads TGTGCCAGCAGTGGGGAGAGGGCTGGAGGCTACACCTTC. This codes for CASSGERAGGYTF.

CDR3 in DNA: TGCGCCAGCAGGTCGGTGCTAGCGTCCTACGAGCAGTACTTC. Translated: CASRSVLASYEQYF. The chain recombines TRBV5-1 with TRBJ2-7; weak D call: TRBD2 (6 bases). Trimming shortened V by 5 bases and J by 1 base, and 13 bases separated the two germline ends. The germline V gene encodes CDR1 SGHRS and CDR2 YFSETQ. The CDR3 loop spans 14 amino acids.

This chain uses TRBV4-3 with TRBJ2-3; TRBD1 is a possible D gene (5 bases). The CDR3 runs 17 residues. Germline V gene lookup returns CDR1 LGHNA and CDR2 YSLEER. V lost 1 base and J 0 bases, leaving 14 bases between the germline ends. CDR3 sequence reads: CASSQVEMAGSTDTQYF. DNA for the CDR3: TGCGCCAGCAGCCAAGTGGAGATGGCAGGGAGCACAGATACGCAGTATTTT.

About this clone itself: The same CDR3 also results from other DNA sequences found in this sample. The gene calls are TRBV5-6 and TRBJ1-2; 7 positions match TRBD1. CDR1 is SGHDT, CDR2 YYEEEE, per germline. After removal of 2 bases from V and 5 bases from J, the junction contained 3 bases not matched to a gene. The CDR3 totals 13 residues. The CDR3 sequence: CASSLGDSYGYTF. The CDR3 DNA follows: TGTGCCAGCAGCTTAGGGGACAGTTATGGCTACACCTTC.

The gene calls are TRBV7-2 and TRBJ2-3, with a weak D call TRBD1 (6 bases). The CDR3 is made up of 14 amino acids. V lost 4 bases and J 3 bases, leaving 11 bases between the germline ends. Per germline, CDR1 SGHTA and CDR2 FQGNSA. CDR3 sequence reads: CASSSGARTDTQYF. The DNA for the CDR3 is TGTGCCAGCAGCTCAGGGGCGAGAACAGATACGCAGTATTTT.

This rearrangement joins TRBV6-4 to TRBJ2-2, with 9 bases matching TRBD2. V shed 8 bases and J 5 bases; nucleotides not matched to a gene: 6. The CDR3 extends over 14 amino acids. CDR1 and CDR2 from the germline V gene are MRHNA and SNTAGT. CDR3 region: CASSPSGETGELFF. The CDR3 bases are TGTGCCAGCTCGCCTAGCGGGGAGACCGGGGAGCTGTTTTTT.

CDR3 DNA: TGCAGCGCCTTCTCCGGGACTAGCGCTGATACGCAGTATTTT. It is translated as CSAFSGTSADTQYF. The genes are TRBV29-1 and TRBJ2-3, with 10 bases matching TRBD2. Germline V lookup: CDR1 SQVTM, CDR2 ANQGSEA. With V trimmed by 7 bases and J by 6 bases, 10 bases remained unmatched. The CDR3 loop spans 14 amino acids.